This T cell receptor beta chain comes out of a study of cytomegalovirus exposure and HLA in healthy donors. General study findings and limits: Investigators reported fewer than 200 TCR beta chains as tied to cytomegalovirus.

PCR involved 60 Vbeta and 13 Jbeta primers. Assay: immunoSEQ multiplex PCR; the TCRdb copy retains only in-frame clones and omits some. The sample contains roughly 100,000 clones, 75% to 90% of which appear only once. As to this clone: Its specificity is unknown.

Donors in the study were healthy people who gave bone marrow. The donors, nominally healthy at sampling, likely had unrecorded immune exposures. The clonotype comes from a man in his thirties or forties in good health and CMV-seronegative. Sequenced input: PBMCs.

CDR3 in amino acids: CASSRSGAGGYGYTF. The DNA of the CDR3 is TGTGCCAGCAGTCGATCAGGGGCAGGCGGCTATGGCTACACCTTC. The rearrangement uses TRBV6-5 and TRBJ1-2; TRBD1 is a possible D gene (6 bases). Trimming stripped 5 bases from V and 4 bases from J, with 17 bases between. The germline gives CDR1 MNHEY, CDR2 SVGAGI. This CDR3 is 15 amino acids long.